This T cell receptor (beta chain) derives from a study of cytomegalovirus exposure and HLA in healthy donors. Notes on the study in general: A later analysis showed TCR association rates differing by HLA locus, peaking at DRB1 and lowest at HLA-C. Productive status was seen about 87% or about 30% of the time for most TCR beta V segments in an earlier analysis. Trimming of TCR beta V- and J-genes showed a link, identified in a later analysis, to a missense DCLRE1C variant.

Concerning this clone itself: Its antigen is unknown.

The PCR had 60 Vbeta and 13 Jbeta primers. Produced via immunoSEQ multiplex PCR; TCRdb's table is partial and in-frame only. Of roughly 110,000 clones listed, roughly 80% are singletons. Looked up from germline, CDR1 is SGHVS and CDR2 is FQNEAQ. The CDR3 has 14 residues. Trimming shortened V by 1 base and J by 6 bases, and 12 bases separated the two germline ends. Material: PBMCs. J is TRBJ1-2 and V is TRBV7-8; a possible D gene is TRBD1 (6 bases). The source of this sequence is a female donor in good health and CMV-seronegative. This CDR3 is CASSLVQGFDGYTF. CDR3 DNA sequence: TGTGCCAGCAGCTTAGTTCAGGGGTTCGATGGCTACACCTTC. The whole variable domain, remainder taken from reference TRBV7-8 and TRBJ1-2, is GAGVSQSPRYKVAKRGQDVALRCDPISGHVSLFWYQQALGQGPEFLTYFQNEAQLDKSGLPSDRFFAERPEGSVSTLKIQRTQQEDSAVYLCASSLVQGFDGYTFGSGTRLTVV.